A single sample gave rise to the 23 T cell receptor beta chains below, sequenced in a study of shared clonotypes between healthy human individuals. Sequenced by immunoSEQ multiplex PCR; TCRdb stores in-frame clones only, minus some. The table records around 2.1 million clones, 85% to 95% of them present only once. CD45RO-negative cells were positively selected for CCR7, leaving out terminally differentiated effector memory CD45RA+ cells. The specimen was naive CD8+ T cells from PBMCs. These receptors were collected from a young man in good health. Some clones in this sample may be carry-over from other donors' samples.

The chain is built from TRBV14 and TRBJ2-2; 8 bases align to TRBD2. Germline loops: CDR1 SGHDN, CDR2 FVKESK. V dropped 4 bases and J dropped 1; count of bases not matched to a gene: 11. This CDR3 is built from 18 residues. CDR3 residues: CASSRLAGGNLNTGELFF. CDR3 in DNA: TGTGCCAGCAGCCGTTTGGCGGGAGGCAACCTGAACACCGGGGAGCTGTTTTTT.

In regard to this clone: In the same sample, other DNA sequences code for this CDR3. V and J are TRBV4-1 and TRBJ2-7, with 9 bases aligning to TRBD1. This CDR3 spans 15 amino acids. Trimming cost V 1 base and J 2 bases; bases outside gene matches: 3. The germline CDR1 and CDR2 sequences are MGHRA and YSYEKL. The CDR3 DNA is TGCGCCAGCAGCCAAGCCCGGACAGGGGCCTACGAGCAGTACTTC. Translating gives CASSQARTGAYEQYF.

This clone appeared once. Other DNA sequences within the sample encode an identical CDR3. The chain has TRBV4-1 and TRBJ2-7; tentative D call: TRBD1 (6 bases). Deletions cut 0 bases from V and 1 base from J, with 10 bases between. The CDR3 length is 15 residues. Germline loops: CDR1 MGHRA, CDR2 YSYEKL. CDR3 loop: CASSQDRGQSYEQYF. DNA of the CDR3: TGCGCCAGCAGCCAAGACCGCGGACAGTCCTACGAGCAGTACTTC.

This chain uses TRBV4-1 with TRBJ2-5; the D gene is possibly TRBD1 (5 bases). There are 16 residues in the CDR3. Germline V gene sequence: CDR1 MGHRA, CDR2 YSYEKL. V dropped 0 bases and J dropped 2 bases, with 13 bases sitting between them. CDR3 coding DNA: TGCGCCAGCAGCCAAGATGAATCAGGGCGGCAAGAGACCCAGTACTTC. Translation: CASSQDESGRQETQYF.

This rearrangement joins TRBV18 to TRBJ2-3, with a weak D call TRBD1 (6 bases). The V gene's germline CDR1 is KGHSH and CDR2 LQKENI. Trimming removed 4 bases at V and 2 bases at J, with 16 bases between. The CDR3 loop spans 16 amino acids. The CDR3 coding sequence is TGTGCCAGCTCACAGGTCATCCAGGGGTTCACAGATACGCAGTATTTT. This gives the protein CASSQVIQGFTDTQYF.

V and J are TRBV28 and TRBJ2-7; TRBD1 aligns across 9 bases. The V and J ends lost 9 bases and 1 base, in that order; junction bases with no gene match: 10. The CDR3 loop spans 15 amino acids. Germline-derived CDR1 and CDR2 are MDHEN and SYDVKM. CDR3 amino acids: CASIDIGQGSYEQYF. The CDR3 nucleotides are TGTGCCAGTATAGATATTGGACAGGGGTCCTACGAGCAGTACTTC. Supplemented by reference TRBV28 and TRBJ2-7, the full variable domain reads DVKVTQSSRYLVKRTGEKVFLECVQDMDHENMFWYRQDPGLGLRLIYFSYDVKMKEKGDIPEGYSVSREKKERFSLILESASTNQTSMYLCASIDIGQGSYEQYFGPGTRLTVT.

CDR3 amino acids: CASSETAGVGWDTQYF. CDR3 DNA: TGTGCCAGCAGCGAAACTGCGGGGGTAGGTTGGGATACGCAGTATTTT. The J gene is TRBJ2-3, the V gene TRBV9, with 7 nucleotides matching TRBD2. Per the germline V gene, CDR1 is SGDLS and CDR2 is YYNGEE. Germline trimming cut 3 bases from V and 6 bases from J; bases unmatched to any gene: 13. This CDR3 spans 16 amino acids.

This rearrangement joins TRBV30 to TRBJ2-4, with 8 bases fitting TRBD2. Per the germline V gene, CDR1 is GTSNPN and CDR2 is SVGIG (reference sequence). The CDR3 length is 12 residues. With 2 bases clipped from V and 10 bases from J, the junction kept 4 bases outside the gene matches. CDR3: CAWSHTSGIQYF. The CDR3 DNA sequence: TGTGCCTGGAGTCACACTAGCGGTATTCAGTACTTC.

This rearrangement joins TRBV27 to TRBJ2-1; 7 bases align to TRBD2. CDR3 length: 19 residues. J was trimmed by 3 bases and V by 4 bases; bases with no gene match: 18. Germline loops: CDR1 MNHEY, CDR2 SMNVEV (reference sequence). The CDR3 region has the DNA TGTGCCAGCAGTTCCAACTCAATCCCAAGCGGGGTCTTCTACAATGAGCAGTTCTTC. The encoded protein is CASSSNSIPSGVFYNEQFF.

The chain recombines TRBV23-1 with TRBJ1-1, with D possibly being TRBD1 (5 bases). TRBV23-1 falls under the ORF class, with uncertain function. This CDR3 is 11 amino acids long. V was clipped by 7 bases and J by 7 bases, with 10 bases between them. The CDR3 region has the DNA TGCGCCAGCAACCGGGACTGTGAAGCTTTCTTT. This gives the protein CASNRDCEAFF.

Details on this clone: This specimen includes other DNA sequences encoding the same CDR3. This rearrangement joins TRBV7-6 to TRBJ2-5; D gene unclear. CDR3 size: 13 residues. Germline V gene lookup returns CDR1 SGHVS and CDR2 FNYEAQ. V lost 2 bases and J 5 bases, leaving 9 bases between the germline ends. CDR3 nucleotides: TGTGCCAGCAGCTTATCCGGTGGGGAGACCCAGTACTTC. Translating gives CASSLSGGETQYF.

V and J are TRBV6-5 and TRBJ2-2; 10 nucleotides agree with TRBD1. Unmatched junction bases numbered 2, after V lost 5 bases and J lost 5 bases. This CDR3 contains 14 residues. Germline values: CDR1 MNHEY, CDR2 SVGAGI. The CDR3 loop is CASSLDRGTGELFF. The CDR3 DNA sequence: TGTGCCAGCAGTCTGGACAGGGGGACCGGGGAGCTGTTTTTT.

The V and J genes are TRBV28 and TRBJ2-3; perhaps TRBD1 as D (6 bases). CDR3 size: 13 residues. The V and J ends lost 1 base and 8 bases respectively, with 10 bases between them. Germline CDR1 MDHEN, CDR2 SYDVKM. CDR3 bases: TGTGCCAGCAGTTTATCCCTAGGGGGTACGCAGTATTTT. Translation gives CASSLSLGGTQYF.

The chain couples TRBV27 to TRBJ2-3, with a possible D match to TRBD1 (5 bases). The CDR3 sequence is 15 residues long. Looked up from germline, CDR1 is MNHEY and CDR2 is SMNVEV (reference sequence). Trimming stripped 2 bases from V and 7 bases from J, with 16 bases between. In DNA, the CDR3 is TGTGCCAGCAGTTTAAGAGACAGACTGCGGAATACGCAGTATTTT. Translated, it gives CASSLRDRLRNTQYF.

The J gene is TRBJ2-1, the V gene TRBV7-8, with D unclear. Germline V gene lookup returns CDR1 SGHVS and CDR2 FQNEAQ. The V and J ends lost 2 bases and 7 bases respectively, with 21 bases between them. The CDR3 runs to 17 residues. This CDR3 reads CASSLPLGNKARNEQFF. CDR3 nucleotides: TGTGCCAGCAGCTTACCCTTAGGAAACAAGGCTAGGAATGAGCAGTTCTTC.

CDR3 coding DNA: TGTGCCACCAGCAGAGAAGCGGGGGTCGCCTACGAGCAGTACTTC. Protein sequence: CATSREAGVAYEQYF. The chain couples TRBV15 to TRBJ2-7; 8 bases are shared with TRBD2. Germline values: CDR1 LNHNV, CDR2 YYDKDF (reference sequence). V dropped 0 bases and J dropped 2; count of bases not matched to a gene: 3. CDR3 length equals 15 residues.

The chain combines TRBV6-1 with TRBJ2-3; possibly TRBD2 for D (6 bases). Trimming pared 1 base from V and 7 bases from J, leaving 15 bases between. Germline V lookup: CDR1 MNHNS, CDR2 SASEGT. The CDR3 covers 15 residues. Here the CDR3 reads CASSEGVFGSYTQYF. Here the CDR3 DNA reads TGTGCCAGCAGTGAAGGGGTCTTCGGGAGCTATACGCAGTATTTT.

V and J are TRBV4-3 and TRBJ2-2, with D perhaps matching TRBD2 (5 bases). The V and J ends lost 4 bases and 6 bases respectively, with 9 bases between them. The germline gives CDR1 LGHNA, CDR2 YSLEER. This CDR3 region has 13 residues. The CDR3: CASSPTRAGELFF. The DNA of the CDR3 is TGCGCCAGCAGCCCCACTAGAGCCGGGGAGCTGTTTTTT.

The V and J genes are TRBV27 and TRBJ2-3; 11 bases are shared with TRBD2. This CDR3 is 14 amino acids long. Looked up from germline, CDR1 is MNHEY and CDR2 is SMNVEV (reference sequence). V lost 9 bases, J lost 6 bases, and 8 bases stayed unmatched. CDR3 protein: CASGHSGRVDTQYF. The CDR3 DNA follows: TGTGCCAGTGGACATAGCGGGAGGGTTGATACGCAGTATTTT.

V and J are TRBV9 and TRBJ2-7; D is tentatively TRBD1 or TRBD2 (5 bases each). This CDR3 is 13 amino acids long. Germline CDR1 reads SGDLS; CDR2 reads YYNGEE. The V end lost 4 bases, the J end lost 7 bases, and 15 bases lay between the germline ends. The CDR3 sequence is CASSPGTSREQYF. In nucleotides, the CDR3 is TGTGCCAGCAGCCCCGGGACCTCTCGGGAGCAGTACTTC.

This CDR3 reads CASSITIRDLERETEAFF. The DNA for the CDR3 is TGTGCCAGTAGTATCACGATCAGGGATCTGGAGAGAGAGACTGAAGCTTTCTTT. The genes are TRBV19 and TRBJ1-1; TRBD1 might be the D (5 bases). The CDR3 covers 18 residues. The V gene lost 3 bases and the J gene lost 5 bases, with 25 bases spanning the gap. Germline CDR1 and CDR2: LNHDA and SQIVND (reference sequence).

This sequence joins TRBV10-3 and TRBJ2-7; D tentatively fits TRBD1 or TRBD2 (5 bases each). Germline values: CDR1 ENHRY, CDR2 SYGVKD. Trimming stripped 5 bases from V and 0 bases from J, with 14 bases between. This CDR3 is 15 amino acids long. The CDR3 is CAISSGTSGSYEQYF. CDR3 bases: TGTGCCATCAGTTCCGGGACCTCCGGCTCCTACGAGCAGTACTTC.

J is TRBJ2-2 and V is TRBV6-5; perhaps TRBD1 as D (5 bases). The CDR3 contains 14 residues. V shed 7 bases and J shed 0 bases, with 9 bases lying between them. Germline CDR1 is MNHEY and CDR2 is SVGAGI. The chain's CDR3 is CASIDRANTGELFF. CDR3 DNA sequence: TGTGCCAGCATCGACAGAGCGAACACCGGGGAGCTGTTTTTT.